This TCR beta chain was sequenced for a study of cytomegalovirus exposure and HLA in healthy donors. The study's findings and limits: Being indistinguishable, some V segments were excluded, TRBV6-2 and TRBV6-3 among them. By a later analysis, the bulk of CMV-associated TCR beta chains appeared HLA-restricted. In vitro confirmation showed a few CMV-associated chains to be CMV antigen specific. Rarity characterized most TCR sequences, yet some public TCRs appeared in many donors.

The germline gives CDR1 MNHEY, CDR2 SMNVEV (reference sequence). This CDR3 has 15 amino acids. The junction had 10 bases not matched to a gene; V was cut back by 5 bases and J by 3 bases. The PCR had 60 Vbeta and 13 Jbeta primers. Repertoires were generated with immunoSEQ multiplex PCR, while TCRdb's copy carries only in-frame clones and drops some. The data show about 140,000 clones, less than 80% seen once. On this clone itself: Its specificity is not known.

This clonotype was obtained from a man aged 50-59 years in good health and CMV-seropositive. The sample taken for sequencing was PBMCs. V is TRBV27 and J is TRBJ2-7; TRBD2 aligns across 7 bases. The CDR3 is CASSPLGGSRYEQYF. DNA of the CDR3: TGTGCCAGCAGTCCGCTCGGGGGGTCCCGCTACGAGCAGTACTTC.